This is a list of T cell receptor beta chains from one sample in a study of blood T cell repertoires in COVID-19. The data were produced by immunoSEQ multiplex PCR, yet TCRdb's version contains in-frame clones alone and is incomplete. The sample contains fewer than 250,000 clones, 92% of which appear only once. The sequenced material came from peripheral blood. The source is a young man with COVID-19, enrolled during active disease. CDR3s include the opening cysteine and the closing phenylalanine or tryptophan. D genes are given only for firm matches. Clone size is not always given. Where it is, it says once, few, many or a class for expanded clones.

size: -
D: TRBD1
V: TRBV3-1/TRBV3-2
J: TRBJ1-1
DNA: TGTGCCAGCAGCCAAGTCAGGGGGTGGAGGAACACTGAAGCTTTCTTT
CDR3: CASSQVRGWRNTEAFF

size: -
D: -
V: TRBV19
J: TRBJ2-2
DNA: TGTGCCAGTAGGGACGGGACTTGGAACACCGGGGAGCTGTTTTTT
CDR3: CASRDGTWNTGELFF

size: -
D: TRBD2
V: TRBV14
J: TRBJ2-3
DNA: TGTGCCAGCAGCCGGGATAGCGGGGGAACAGATACGCAGTATTTT
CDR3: CASSRDSGGTDTQYF

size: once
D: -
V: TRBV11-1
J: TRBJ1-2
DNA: TGTGCCAGCAGCTTAAGTCAGAACTATGGCTACACCTTC
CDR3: CASSLSQNYGYTF

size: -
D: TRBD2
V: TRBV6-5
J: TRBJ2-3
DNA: TGTGCCAGCACGAGCGGGGGGGCAGCAGATACGCAGTATTTT
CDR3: CASTSGGAADTQYF

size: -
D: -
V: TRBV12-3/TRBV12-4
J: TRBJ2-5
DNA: TGTGCCAGCAGTCGGGACACCTTAGAGACCCAGTACTTC
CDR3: CASSRDTLETQYF

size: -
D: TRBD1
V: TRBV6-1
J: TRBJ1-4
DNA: TGTGCCAGCAGTGGACAGGGTGAAAAACTGTTTTTT
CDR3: CASSGQGEKLFF

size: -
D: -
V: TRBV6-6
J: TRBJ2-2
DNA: TGTGCCAGCAGTTCCAGGTCCAGCGGGGAGCTGTTTTTT
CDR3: CASSSRSSGELFF

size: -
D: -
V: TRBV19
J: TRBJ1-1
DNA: TGTGCCAGTAGCACACAGATAAACACTGAAGCTTTCTTT
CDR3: CASSTQINTEAFF

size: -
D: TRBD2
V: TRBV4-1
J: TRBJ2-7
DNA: TGCGCCAGCAGCCTTGCCCCAACTAGCGGGGCTTCCTACGAGCAGTACTTC
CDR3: CASSLAPTSGASYEQYF

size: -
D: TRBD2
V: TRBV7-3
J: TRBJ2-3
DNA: TGTGCCAGCAGTCCTCTAGCGGGGGGGCTTGATACGCAGTATTTT
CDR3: CASSPLAGGLDTQYF

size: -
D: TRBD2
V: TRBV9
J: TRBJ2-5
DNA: TGTGCCAGCAGCGTAGAAGGGGAGGGGCTCAGGGAGACCCAGTACTTC
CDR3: CASSVEGEGLRETQYF